This record concerns one T cell receptor beta chain sequence. Its cognate antigen is unknown. This donor's CMV serostatus is unrecorded. These data belong to a study of cytomegalovirus exposure and HLA in healthy donors. The study, taken as a whole, reports: Accurate prediction of most subjects' HLA-A and HLA-B alleles from TCR beta sequences was reported. The analysis excluded some indistinguishable V segments, including TRBV6-2 and TRBV6-3.

The CDR3 is 16 amino acids. V was trimmed by 0 bases and J by 0 bases, leaving 12 bases between them. CDR1 is SGDLS and CDR2 is YYNGEE in the germline V gene. PCR amplification relied on 60 Vbeta primers (plus 13 Jbeta primers). Sequencing was performed with immunoSEQ multiplex PCR; in TCRdb, only in-frame clones are kept and a portion is missing. This table has fewer than 90,000 clones, more than 80% appearing once. The sequencing sample was made of PBMCs. This sequence joins TRBV9 and TRBJ1-1; D might be TRBD1 (5 bases). The clonotype comes from a human donor in good health. CDR3 DNA: TGTGCCAGCAGCGTAGTTGGACAACTATTGAACACTGAAGCTTTCTTT. Translation: CASSVVGQLLNTEAFF.